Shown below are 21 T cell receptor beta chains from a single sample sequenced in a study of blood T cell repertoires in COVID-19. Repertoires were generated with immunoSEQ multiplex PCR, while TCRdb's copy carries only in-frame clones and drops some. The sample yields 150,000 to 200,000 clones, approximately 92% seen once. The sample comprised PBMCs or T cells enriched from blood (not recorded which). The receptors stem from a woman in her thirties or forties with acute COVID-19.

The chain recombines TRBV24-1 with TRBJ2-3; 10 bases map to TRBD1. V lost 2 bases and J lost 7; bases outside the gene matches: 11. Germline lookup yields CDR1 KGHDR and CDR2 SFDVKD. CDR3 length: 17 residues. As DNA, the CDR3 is TGTGCCACCAGTGATTCCAACGCGAGACAGGGGGCTTATACGCAGTATTTT. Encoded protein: CATSDSNARQGAYTQYF.

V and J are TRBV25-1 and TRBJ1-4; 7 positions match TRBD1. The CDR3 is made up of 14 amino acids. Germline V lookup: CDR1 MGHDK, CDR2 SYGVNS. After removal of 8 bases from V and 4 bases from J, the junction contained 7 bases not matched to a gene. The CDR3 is CASGRTGGNEKLFF. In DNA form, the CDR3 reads TGTGCCAGCGGACGGACAGGCGGTAATGAAAAACTGTTTTTT.

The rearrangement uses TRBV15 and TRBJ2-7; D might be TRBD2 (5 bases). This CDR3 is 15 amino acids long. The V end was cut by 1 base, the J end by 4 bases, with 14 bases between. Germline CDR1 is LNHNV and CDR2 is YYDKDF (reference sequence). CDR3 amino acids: CATSRVVDSKYEQYF. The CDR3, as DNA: TGTGCCACCAGCAGAGTGGTGGACTCTAAGTACGAGCAGTACTTC.

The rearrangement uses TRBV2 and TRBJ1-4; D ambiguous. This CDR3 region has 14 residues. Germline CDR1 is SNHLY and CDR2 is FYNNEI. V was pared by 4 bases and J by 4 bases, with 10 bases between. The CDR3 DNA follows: TGTGCCAGCAGTGCTAATGTGATTAATGAAAAACTGTTTTTT. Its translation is CASSANVINEKLFF.

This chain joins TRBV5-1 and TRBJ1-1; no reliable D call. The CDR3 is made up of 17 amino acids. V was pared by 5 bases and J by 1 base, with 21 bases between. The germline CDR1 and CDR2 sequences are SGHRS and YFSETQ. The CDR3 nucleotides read TGCGCCAGCAGTCGACTGTCCGATTTCCACCGGAACACTGAAGCTTTCTTT. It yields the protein CASSRLSDFHRNTEAFF.

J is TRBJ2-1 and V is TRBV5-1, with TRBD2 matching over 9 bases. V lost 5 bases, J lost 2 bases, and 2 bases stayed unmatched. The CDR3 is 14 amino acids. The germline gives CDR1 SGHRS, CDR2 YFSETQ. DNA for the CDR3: TGCGCCAGCAGAAGCGGGGGGCCCTACAATGAGCAGTTCTTC. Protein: CASRSGGPYNEQFF.

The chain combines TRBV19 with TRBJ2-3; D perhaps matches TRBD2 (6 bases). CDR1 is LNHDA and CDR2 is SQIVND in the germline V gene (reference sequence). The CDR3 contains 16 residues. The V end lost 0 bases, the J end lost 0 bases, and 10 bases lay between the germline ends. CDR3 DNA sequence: TGTGCCAGTAGTATAGATAGCGGCCTGAGCACAGATACGCAGTATTTT. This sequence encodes CASSIDSGLSTDTQYF.

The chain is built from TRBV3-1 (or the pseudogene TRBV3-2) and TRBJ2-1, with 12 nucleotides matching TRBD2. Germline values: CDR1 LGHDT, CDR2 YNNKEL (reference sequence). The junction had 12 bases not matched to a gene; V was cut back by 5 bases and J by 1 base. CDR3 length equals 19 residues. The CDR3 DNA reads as TGTGCCAGCAGCGCGCCCCCTAGCGGGGGGGCCTTGTCCTACAATGAGCAGTTCTTC. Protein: CASSAPPSGGALSYNEQFF.

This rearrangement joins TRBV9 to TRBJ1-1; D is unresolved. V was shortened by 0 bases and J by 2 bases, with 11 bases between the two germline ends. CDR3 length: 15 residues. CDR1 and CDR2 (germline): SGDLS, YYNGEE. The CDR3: CASSVASQLNTEAFF. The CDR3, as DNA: TGTGCCAGCAGCGTAGCGTCACAGCTTAACACTGAAGCTTTCTTT.

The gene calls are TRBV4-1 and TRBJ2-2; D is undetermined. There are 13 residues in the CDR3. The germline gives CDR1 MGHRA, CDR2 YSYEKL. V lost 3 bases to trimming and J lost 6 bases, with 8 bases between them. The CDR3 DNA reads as TGCGCCAGCAGCCACGCCCTAGCCGGGGAGCTGTTTTTT. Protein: CASSHALAGELFF.

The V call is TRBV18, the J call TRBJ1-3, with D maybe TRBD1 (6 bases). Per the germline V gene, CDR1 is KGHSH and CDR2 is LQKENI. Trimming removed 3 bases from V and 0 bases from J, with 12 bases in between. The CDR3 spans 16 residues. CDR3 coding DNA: TGTGCCAGCTCACCGCGTGGACAGAACTCTGGAAACACCATATATTTT. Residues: CASSPRGQNSGNTIYF.

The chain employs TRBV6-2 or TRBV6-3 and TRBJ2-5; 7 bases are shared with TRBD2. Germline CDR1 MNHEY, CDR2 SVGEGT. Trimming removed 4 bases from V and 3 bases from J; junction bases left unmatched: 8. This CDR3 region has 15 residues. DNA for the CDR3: TGTGCCAGCAGTTGGGGCGGGAGCCGGGAAGAGACCCAGTACTTC. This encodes CASSWGGSREETQYF.

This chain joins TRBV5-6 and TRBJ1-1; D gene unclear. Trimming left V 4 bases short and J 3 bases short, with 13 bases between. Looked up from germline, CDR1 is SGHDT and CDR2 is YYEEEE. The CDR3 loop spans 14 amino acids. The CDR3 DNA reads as TGTGCCAGCAGCGGCCGGGGTTTTTACACTGAAGCTTTCTTT. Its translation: CASSGRGFYTEAFF. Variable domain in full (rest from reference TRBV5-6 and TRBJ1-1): DAGVTQSPTHLIKTRGQQVTLRCSPKSGHDTVSWYQQALGQGPQFIFQYYEEEERQRGNFPDRFSGHQFPNYSSELNVNALLLGDSALYLCASSGRGFYTEAFFGQGTRLTVV.

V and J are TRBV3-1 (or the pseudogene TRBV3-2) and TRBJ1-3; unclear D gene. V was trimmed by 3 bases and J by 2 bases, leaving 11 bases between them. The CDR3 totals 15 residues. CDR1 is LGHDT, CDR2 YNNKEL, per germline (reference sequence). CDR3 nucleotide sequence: TGTGCCAGCAGCCAGGCGACCGGGGCTGGAAACACCATATATTTT. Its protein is CASSQATGAGNTIYF.

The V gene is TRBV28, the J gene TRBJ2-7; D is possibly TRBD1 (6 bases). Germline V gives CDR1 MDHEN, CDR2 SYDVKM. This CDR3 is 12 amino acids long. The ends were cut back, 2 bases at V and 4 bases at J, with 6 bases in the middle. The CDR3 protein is CASSLQGYEQYF. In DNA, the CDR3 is TGTGCCAGCAGTTTACAGGGGTACGAGCAGTACTTC.

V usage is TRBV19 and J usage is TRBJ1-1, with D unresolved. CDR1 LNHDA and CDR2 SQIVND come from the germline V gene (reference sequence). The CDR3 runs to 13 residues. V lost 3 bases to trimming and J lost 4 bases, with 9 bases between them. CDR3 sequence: CASSIGSGTEAFF. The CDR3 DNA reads TGTGCCAGTAGTATCGGGTCCGGCACTGAAGCTTTCTTT.

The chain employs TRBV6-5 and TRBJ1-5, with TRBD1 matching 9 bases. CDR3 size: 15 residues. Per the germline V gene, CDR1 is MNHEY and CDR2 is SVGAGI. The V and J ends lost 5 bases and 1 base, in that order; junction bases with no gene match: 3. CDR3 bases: TGTGCCAGCAGTCCCGGGACAGGGAGCAATCAGCCCCAGCATTTT. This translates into CASSPGTGSNQPQHF.

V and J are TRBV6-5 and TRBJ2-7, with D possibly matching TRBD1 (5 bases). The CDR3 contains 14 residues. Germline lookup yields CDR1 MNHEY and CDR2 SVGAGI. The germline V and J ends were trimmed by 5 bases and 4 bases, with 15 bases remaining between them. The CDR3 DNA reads TGTGCCAGCAGTACGTTGACAGCCATTTACGAGCAGTACTTC. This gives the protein CASSTLTAIYEQYF.

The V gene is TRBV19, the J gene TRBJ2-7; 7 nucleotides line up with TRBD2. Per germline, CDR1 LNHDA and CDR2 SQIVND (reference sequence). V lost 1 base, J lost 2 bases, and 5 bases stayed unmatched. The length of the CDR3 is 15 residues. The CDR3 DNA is TGTGCCAGTAGTATAGTTGGACGGGGGGCCTACGAGCAGTACTTC. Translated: CASSIVGRGAYEQYF.

The DNA of the CDR3 is TGTGCCAGCAGTTACCGCGGCGGCGCCAATGAAAAACTGTTTTTT. Translating it yields CASSYRGGANEKLFF. The rearrangement uses TRBV6-5 and TRBJ1-4; D uncertain. The CDR3 covers 15 residues. Germline V gene lookup returns CDR1 MNHEY and CDR2 SVGAGI. The V end lost 2 bases, the J end lost 5 bases, and 12 bases lay between the germline ends.

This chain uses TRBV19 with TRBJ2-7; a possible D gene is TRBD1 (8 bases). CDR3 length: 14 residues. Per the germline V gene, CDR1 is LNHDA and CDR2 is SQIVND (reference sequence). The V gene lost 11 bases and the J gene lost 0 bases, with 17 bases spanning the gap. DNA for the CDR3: TGTGCCTCCTGGGAGGGACAGGTCTCCTACGAGCAGTACTTC. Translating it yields CASWEGQVSYEQYF.